This T cell receptor (beta chain) was found in a study of OX40 agonist ivuxolimab in advanced cancers. Regarding this clone: The antigen remains undetermined.

This table comes from immunoSEQ multiplex PCR, and its TCRdb copy is limited to in-frame clones, with some not included. The sample contains some 50,000 clones, about 95% of which appear only once. Study outcomes and limitations: Researchers report that CD8+ T cells had, on average, more expanded clones than CD4+. No antigen was identified for the clonally expanded peripheral T cells. At doses 0.1 to 3.0 mg/kg, CD4+ and CD8+ clones expanded.

CDR1 and CDR2 (germline): PRHDT, FYEKMQ (reference sequence). The CDR3 runs 15 residues. The junction had 4 bases not matched to a gene; V was cut back by 5 bases and J by 2 bases. The chain uses TRBV13 and TRBJ2-1; 9 bases map to TRBD2. The sequence derives from an adult with an advanced solid tumor such as melanoma, head and neck, liver or kidney cancer. This material consisted of CD4+ or CD8+ T cells sorted from blood, taken in a trial of the OX40 agonist ivuxolimab. The CDR3 DNA reads as TGTGCCAGCAGCCCGCGCGGGGGGGCCTACAATGAGCAGTTCTTC. Translated, it gives CASSPRGGAYNEQFF.